What follows is one T cell receptor (beta chain) and its context. The antigen is undetermined. Clones were sequenced by immunoSEQ multiplex PCR, and TCRdb holds only the in-frame ones, with some missing. Seen here are some 350,000 clones, 87% observed once, and the top ten hold approximately 1.2%. The donors formed part of the 120-subject validation cohort, distinct from the roughly 600-subject first cohort. Germline V gene lookup returns CDR1 SEHNR and CDR2 FQNEAQ (reference sequence). The CDR3 extends over 15 amino acids. With 1 base removed from V and 5 bases from J, the gap between germline ends came to 14 bases. This sample stems from a study of cytomegalovirus exposure and HLA in healthy donors. Study overall: The platform used for the 100 to 150 validation repertoires matched that of the 666 first-cohort repertoires, a later analysis reported.

Study-level findings and limits: A few chains tied to CMV proved CMV antigen-specific in vitro. Associated with cytomegalovirus, according to the listing, were 150 to 200 TCR beta chains.

Material: PBMCs. The chain employs TRBV7-9 and TRBJ2-5; TRBD2 is a possible D gene (7 bases). The receptor was isolated from a woman aged 25 to 45 in good health and CMV-seropositive. In DNA, the CDR3 is TGTGCCAGCAGCTTAGGTCCGGGGGGCAAGGAGACCCAGTACTTC. Its protein product is CASSLGPGGKETQYF.